Listed below are T cell receptor beta chains from one sample, sequenced in a study of blood T cell repertoires in COVID-19. The assay was immunoSEQ multiplex PCR, and TCRdb's table has in-frame clones only and misses some. Among hundreds of thousands of clones listed, roughly 85% were seen once. Sequenced input: peripheral blood. The receptors stem from a man aged 50 to 60 with active or convalescent COVID-19. Both conserved end residues are part of each CDR3. Each record gives: V gene, J gene, D gene, CDR3 DNA, CDR3 protein. D genes are given only for firm matches.

v_call: TRBV5-6; j_call: TRBJ2-7; d_call: TRBD1; cdr3_nt: TGTGCCAGCACTAAGGGGGCACAGGGCACATCCTACGAGCAGTACTTC; cdr3_aa: CASTKGAQGTSYEQYF
v_call: TRBV29-1; j_call: TRBJ1-5; d_call: TRBD1; cdr3_nt: TGCAGCGTTGAAGGGACAGGGGGTGGACCCCAGCATTTT; cdr3_aa: CSVEGTGGGPQHF
v_call: TRBV6-2/TRBV6-3; j_call: TRBJ1-1; d_call: TRBD1; cdr3_nt: TGTGCCAGCAGTTACGTGGGGGACAGGGGGCTTCTGAACACTGAAGCTTTCTTT; cdr3_aa: CASSYVGDRGLLNTEAFF
v_call: TRBV28; j_call: TRBJ1-2; d_call: -; cdr3_nt: TGTGCCAGCAGTGGCGGGGGGCATGGCTACACCTTC; cdr3_aa: CASSGGGHGYTF
v_call: TRBV30; j_call: TRBJ2-7; d_call: TRBD1; cdr3_nt: TGTGCCCGGAGAGGGGGCCAGTACGAGCAGTACTTC; cdr3_aa: CARRGGQYEQYF
v_call: TRBV30; j_call: TRBJ1-1; d_call: -; cdr3_nt: TGTGCCTGGAGTGTAGGACCCCCGGGGGGCTCGAACACTGAAGCTTTCTTT; cdr3_aa: CAWSVGPPGGSNTEAFF
v_call: TRBV12-2; j_call: TRBJ2-7; d_call: -; cdr3_nt: TGTGCAAGTCGCTCAGGGGTTTCATCGTCCTACGAGCAGTACTTC; cdr3_aa: CASRSGVSSSYEQYF
v_call: TRBV4-1; j_call: TRBJ1-1; d_call: -; cdr3_nt: TGCGCCAGCAGCCAAGATGTGGACAGGAACACTGAAGCTTTCTTT; cdr3_aa: CASSQDVDRNTEAFF
v_call: TRBV27; j_call: TRBJ2-7; d_call: TRBD1; cdr3_nt: TGTGCCAGCAGTTTACGGACAGGGGTCCCCTACGAGCAGTACTTC; cdr3_aa: CASSLRTGVPYEQYF
v_call: TRBV5-1; j_call: TRBJ2-2; d_call: TRBD2; cdr3_nt: TGCGCCAGCAGCTTGGGGACGGGAGGTTGGACCGGGGAGCTGTTTTTT; cdr3_aa: CASSLGTGGWTGELFF
v_call: TRBV19; j_call: TRBJ2-3; d_call: -; cdr3_nt: TGTGCCAGTAGTATGTTAGGGGATGTTCTGGGATCTGCAGATACGCAGTATTTT; cdr3_aa: CASSMLGDVLGSADTQYF
v_call: TRBV24-1; j_call: TRBJ2-1; d_call: -; cdr3_nt: TGTGCCACCAGACGCCGGGACAGAGGCGGGAGGCACACCTACAATGAGCAGTTCTTC; cdr3_aa: CATRRRDRGGRHTYNEQFF
v_call: TRBV30; j_call: TRBJ1-4; d_call: -; cdr3_nt: TGTGCCTGGAGCGCCCTCGGGCCTCGGGGAAAACTGTTTTTT; cdr3_aa: CAWSALGPRGKLFF